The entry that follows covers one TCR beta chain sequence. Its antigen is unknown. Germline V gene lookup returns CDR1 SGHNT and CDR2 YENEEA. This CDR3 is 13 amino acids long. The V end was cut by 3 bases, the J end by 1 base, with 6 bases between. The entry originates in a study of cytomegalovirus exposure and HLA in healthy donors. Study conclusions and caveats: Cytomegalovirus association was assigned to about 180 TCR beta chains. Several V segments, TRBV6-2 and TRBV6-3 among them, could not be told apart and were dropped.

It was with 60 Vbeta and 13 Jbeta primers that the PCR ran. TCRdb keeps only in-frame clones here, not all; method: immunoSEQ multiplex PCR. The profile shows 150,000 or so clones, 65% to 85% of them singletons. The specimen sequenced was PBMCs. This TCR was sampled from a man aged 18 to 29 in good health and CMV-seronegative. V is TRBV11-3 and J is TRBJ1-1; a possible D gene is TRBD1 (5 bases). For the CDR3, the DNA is TGTGCCAGCAGCTTTCAGGGGAACACTGAAGCTTTCTTT. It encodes CASSFQGNTEAFF.